This TCR beta chain is from a study of blood T cell repertoires in COVID-19. The table came from immunoSEQ multiplex PCR; TCRdb's copy has only in-frame clones and leaves some out. The data show 200,000 to 250,000 clones, approximately 80% seen once. Between the trimmed V and J ends, which lost 3 bases and 3 bases, there was a span of 9 bases. The CDR3 consists of 14 residues. From germline, CDR1 is MNHEY and CDR2 SMNVEV (reference sequence). The sample comprised peripheral blood. V and J are TRBV27 and TRBJ1-5; no definite D call. This receptor was obtained from a woman older than 75 with acute or convalescent COVID-19. CDR3 nucleotides: TGTGCCAGCAGTTTTTCGGGGATCAATCAGCCCCAGCATTTT. Translating gives CASSFSGINQPQHF.